These T cell receptor beta chains were read from a single sample in a study of blood T cell repertoires in COVID-19. Method: immunoSEQ multiplex PCR; TCRdb's copy keeps in-frame clones and lacks some. The sample includes about 63,000 clones, about 74% of them seen just once. Sequences were obtained from peripheral blood. Receptors originate from an elderly woman with acute or convalescent COVID-19. The CDR3 runs from the conserved cysteine through the conserved F or W. D genes are given only for firm matches. Size is stated for part of the rows, as once, few or many counts, or as a class when the clone is expanded.

D gene | J gene | V gene | clone size | CDR3 protein | CDR3 DNA
. | TRBJ2-4 | TRBV20-1 | few | CSASFKLAKNIQYF | TGCAGTGCTAGTTTTAAACTAGCCAAAAACATTCAGTACTTC
TRBD2 | TRBJ2-2 | TRBV11-3 | . | CASSLERGRAGELFF | TGTGCCAGCAGCTTGGAACGGGGGAGGGCCGGGGAGCTGTTTTTT
TRBD1 | TRBJ1-5 | TRBV24-1 | . | CATSDGTANQPQHF | TGTGCCACCAGTGACGGGACAGCTAATCAGCCCCAGCATTTT
TRBD2 | TRBJ2-2 | TRBV18 | . | CASSPRELDGELFF | TGTGCCAGCTCACCGCGGGAGTTGGACGGGGAGCTGTTTTTT
TRBD1 | TRBJ1-2 | TRBV4-3 | . | CASSQEGQGAWEGYTF | TGCGCCAGCAGCCAAGAGGGACAGGGGGCCTGGGAGGGCTACACCTTC
TRBD2 | TRBJ2-3 | TRBV9 | . | CASSVATGGLALGTQYF | TGTGCCAGCAGCGTAGCTACTGGGGGACTAGCGCTTGGTACGCAGTATTTT
TRBD2 | TRBJ2-1 | TRBV19 | . | CASRATSGRGYEQFF | TGTGCCAGTAGGGCTACTAGCGGGAGGGGGTATGAGCAGTTCTTC
. | TRBJ2-3 | TRBV5-6 | . | CASSLTGGWRTDTQYF | TGTGCCAGCAGCCTGACCGGAGGTTGGCGCACAGATACGCAGTATTTT
TRBD1 | TRBJ2-7 | TRBV19 | . | CASSRTGDHEQYF | TGTGCCAGTAGTAGAACAGGGGACCACGAGCAGTACTTC
. | TRBJ2-2 | TRBV12-3/TRBV12-4 | . | CASSPDSGGELFF | TGTGCCAGCAGCCCGGACTCGGGCGGGGAGCTGTTTTTT
TRBD2 | TRBJ2-1 | TRBV2 | . | CASSLQTSGSGSQFF | TGTGCCAGCAGCCTCCAGACTAGCGGGAGTGGTTCGCAGTTCTTC
TRBD2 | TRBJ2-3 | TRBV28 | . | CASSFGGLAGQYTQYF | TGTGCCAGCAGTTTCGGGGGACTAGCGGGACAATATACGCAGTATTTT
. | TRBJ2-5 | TRBV7-2 | . | CASSPSNSGWGQETQYF | TGTGCCAGCAGCCCCAGTAATTCGGGATGGGGCCAAGAGACCCAGTACTTC
. | TRBJ1-4 | TRBV7-2 | many | CASSAFSPNEKLFF | TGTGCCAGCAGCGCCTTTAGTCCTAATGAAAAACTGTTTTTT
. | TRBJ1-1 | TRBV7-2 | . | CASSLDHGDIVGAFF | TGTGCCAGCAGCTTAGATCATGGGGACATCGTCGGGGCTTTCTTT
TRBD2 | TRBJ2-7 | TRBV7-2 | . | CASSLAGTSGISYEQYF | TGTGCCAGCAGCTTAGCCGGGACTAGCGGGATTTCCTACGAGCAGTACTTC
TRBD2 | TRBJ2-1 | TRBV15 | . | CATSREGLAENEQFF | TGTGCCACCAGCAGAGAGGGACTAGCGGAAAATGAGCAGTTCTTC
. | TRBJ1-6 | TRBV28 | . | CASSLMPYTWTDNSPLHF | TGTGCCAGCAGTTTAATGCCGTATACGTGGACAGATAATTCACCCCTCCACTTT
. | TRBJ2-5 | TRBV27 | . | CASSFNGRKETQYF | TGTGCCAGCAGTTTTAACGGGAGAAAGGAGACCCAGTACTTC
TRBD1 | TRBJ1-1 | TRBV10-3 | . | CAISDSGTENTEAFF | TGTGCCATCAGTGATTCCGGGACAGAGAACACTGAAGCTTTCTTT
. | TRBJ2-1 | TRBV2 | . | CASSEQVVYNEQFF | TGTGCCAGCAGTGAACAGGTCGTCTACAATGAGCAGTTCTTC
. | TRBJ1-2 | TRBV6-4 | . | CASSDGGEPPDGYTF | TGTGCCAGCAGTGACGGCGGGGAGCCCCCCGATGGCTACACCTTC
TRBD1 | TRBJ1-4 | TRBV6-5 | . | CASSNRGGKLFF | TGTGCCAGCAGTAACAGGGGCGGAAAACTGTTTTTT
TRBD2 | TRBJ2-1 | TRBV7-2 | . | CASRPGTRRNEQFF | TGTGCCAGCAGGCCCGGGACTAGACGGAATGAGCAGTTCTTC
. | TRBJ2-7 | TRBV2 | . | CASSDQIPYEQYF | TGTGCCAGCAGTGATCAGATTCCCTACGAGCAGTACTTC
. | TRBJ1-1 | TRBV24-1 | once | CATSDPSRNTEAFF | TGTGCCACCAGTGACCCCTCGAGAAACACTGAAGCTTTCTTT
TRBD1 | TRBJ1-2 | TRBV6-5 | . | CASSYGDRQQAYGYTF | TGTGCCAGCAGTTATGGGGACAGACAACAGGCCTATGGCTACACCTTC
. | TRBJ2-5 | TRBV7-2 | few | CASSLAGVGETQYF | TGTGCCAGCAGCTTAGCCGGGGTGGGGGAGACCCAGTACTTC
TRBD2 | TRBJ2-7 | TRBV15 | . | CATSPRGGRIYEQYF | TGTGCCACCAGCCCCCGGGGAGGGAGGATCTACGAGCAGTACTTC
TRBD2 | TRBJ2-7 | TRBV7-9 | few | CASSLVLASVSYEQYF | TGTGCCAGCAGCTTAGTACTAGCGAGCGTTTCCTACGAGCAGTACTTC
TRBD1 | TRBJ1-1 | TRBV28 | . | CASRGQGALGAFF | TGTGCCAGCAGAGGACAGGGGGCCCTTGGGGCTTTCTTT
TRBD1 | TRBJ2-5 | TRBV28 | . | CASSNLRGETQYF | TGTGCCAGCAGCAATCTCAGGGGGGAGACCCAGTACTTC
TRBD1 | TRBJ1-1 | TRBV7-9 | . | CASTRDRGTSGTEAFF | TGTGCCAGCACCCGGGACAGGGGAACGAGCGGCACTGAAGCTTTCTTT
. | TRBJ2-2 | TRBV11-2 | . | CASSSGTFYTGELFF | TGTGCCAGCAGCTCCGGGACTTTTTACACCGGGGAGCTGTTTTTT
. | TRBJ1-5 | TRBV30 | . | CAWSIGEPQHF | TGTGCCTGGAGTATAGGGGAGCCCCAGCATTTT
TRBD2 | TRBJ2-7 | TRBV27 | . | CASSSFMGGNPYEQYF | TGTGCCAGCAGTTCCTTTATGGGAGGGAACCCCTACGAGCAGTACTTC
. | TRBJ2-2 | TRBV11-3 | . | CASSLEWWSTGELFF | TGTGCCAGCAGCTTAGAATGGTGGAGCACCGGGGAGCTGTTTTTT
TRBD1 | TRBJ2-4 | TRBV5-1 | . | CASSSTGYPGIQYF | TGCGCCAGCAGCTCGACAGGGTATCCTGGCATTCAGTACTTC
TRBD1 | TRBJ2-1 | TRBV5-1 | many | CASSGETGIEQFF | TGCGCCAGCAGCGGAGAGACAGGGATTGAGCAGTTCTTC
TRBD1 | TRBJ2-5 | TRBV4-3 | . | CASSQDRTGAETQYF | TGCGCCAGCAGCCAAGATCGGACAGGGGCAGAGACCCAGTACTTC
. | TRBJ2-3 | TRBV21-1 | . | CASSKGDKLAEGTDTQYF | TGTGCCAGCAGCAAAGGGGATAAACTAGCGGAGGGCACAGATACGCAGTATTTT
TRBD1 | TRBJ1-1 | TRBV2 | . | CASRGQGARMNTEAFF | TGTGCCAGCAGGGGACAGGGGGCGCGGATGAACACTGAAGCTTTCTTT
TRBD1 | TRBJ1-2 | TRBV19 | once | CASKGTVYYGYTF | TGTGCCAGTAAGGGGACAGTATACTATGGCTACACCTTC
. | TRBJ2-1 | TRBV29-1 | . | CSALRDSYNEQFF | TGCAGCGCTCTCCGGGACTCCTACAATGAGCAGTTCTTC
. | TRBJ1-1 | TRBV19 | . | CASSKDVANTEAFF | TGTGCCAGTAGTAAGGATGTAGCGAACACTGAAGCTTTCTTT
TRBD1 | TRBJ1-2 | TRBV5-1 | few | CASSFSIQGNYGYTF | TGCGCCAGCAGCTTCTCAATACAGGGGAACTATGGCTACACCTTC
TRBD2 | TRBJ2-1 | TRBV9 | . | CASSAEGLAGGLDEQFF | TGTGCCAGCAGCGCAGAAGGACTAGCGGGAGGACTCGATGAGCAGTTCTTC
. | TRBJ1-3 | TRBV12-3/TRBV12-4 | once | CASSFEAGNTIYF | TGTGCCAGCAGTTTTGAGGCCGGAAACACCATATATTTT
. | TRBJ2-5 | TRBV5-6 | . | CASSFLQMETQYF | TGTGCCAGCAGCTTTTTACAGATGGAGACCCAGTACTTC
TRBD1 | TRBJ1-2 | TRBV4-1 | . | CASSQALGQRREVHGYTF | TGCGCCAGCAGCCAAGCCTTGGGACAGCGACGGGAAGTACATGGCTACACCTTC
TRBD1 | TRBJ2-5 | TRBV9 | once | CASSSSGQAQETQYF | TGTGCCAGCAGTTCAAGTGGACAGGCACAAGAGACCCAGTACTTC